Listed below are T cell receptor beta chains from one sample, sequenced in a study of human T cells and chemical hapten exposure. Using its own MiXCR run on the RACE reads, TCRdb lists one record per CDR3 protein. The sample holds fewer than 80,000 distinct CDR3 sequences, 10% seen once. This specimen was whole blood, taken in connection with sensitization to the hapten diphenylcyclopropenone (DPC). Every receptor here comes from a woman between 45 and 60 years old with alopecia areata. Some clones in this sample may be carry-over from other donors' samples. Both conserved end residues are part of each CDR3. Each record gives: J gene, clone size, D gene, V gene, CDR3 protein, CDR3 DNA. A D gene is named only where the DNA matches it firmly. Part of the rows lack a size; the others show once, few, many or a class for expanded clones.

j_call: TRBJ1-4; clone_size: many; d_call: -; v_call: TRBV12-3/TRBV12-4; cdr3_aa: CASTTWGYNEKLFF; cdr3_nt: TGTGCCAGCACCACATGGGGATATAATGAAAAACTGTTTTTT
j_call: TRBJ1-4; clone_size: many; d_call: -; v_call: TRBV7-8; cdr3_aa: CASSSTRGQTNDEKLFF; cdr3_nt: TGTGCCAGCAGCTCAACGCGTGGACAGACAAACGATGAAAAACTGTTTTTT
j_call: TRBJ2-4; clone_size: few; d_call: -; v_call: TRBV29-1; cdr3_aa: CSVAGQEGNIQYF; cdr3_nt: TGCAGCGTTGCAGGACAGGAGGGTAACATTCAGTACTTC
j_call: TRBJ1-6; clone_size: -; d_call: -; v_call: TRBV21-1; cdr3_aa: CASSKEGPSDPLHF; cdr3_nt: TGTGCCAGCAGCAAAGAAGGGCCATCCGACCCCCTCCACTTT
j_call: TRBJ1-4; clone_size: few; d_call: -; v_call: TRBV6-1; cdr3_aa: CASSINEKLFF; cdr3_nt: TGTGCCAGCAGCATTAATGAAAAACTGTTTTTT
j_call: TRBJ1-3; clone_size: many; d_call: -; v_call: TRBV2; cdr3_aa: CASMADSRSWPIYF; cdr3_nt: TGTGCCAGCATGGCGGACAGCAGGTCCTGGCCCATATATTTT
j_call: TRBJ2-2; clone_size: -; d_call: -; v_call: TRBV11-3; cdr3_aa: CASSRGHPNTGELFF; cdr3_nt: TGTGCCAGCAGCCGGGGACACCCGAACACCGGGGAGCTGTTTTTT
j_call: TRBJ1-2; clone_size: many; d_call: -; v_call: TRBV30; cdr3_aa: CAWTLPGGYGYTF; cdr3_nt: TGTGCCTGGACCCTACCGGGTGGCTATGGCTACACCTTC
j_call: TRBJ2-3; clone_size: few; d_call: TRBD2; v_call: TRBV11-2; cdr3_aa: CASRRGEGTDTQYF; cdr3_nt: TGTGCCAGCAGGCGGGGGGAGGGCACAGATACGCAGTATTTT
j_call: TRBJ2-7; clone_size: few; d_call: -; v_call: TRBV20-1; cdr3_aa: CSGRDNSYEQYF; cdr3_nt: TGCAGTGGGCGGGACAACTCCTACGAGCAGTACTTC
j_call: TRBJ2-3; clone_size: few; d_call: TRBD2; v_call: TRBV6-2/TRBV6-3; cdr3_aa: CASSSMTSVIDTQYF; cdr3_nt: TGTGCCAGCAGTTCAATGACTAGCGTCATCGATACGCAGTATTTT
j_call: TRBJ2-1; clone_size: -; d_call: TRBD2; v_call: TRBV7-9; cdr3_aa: CASSWDLAGAETNEQFF; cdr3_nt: TGTGCCAGCAGCTGGGACTTAGCGGGAGCAGAGACCAATGAGCAGTTCTTC
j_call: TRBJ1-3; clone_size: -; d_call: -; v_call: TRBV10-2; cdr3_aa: CASSESGSAYTIYF; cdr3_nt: TGCGCCAGCAGTGAGTCGGGGTCGGCTTACACCATATATTTT